This record looks at one T cell receptor (beta chain) sequence and its context. What it recognizes is unknown. This CDR3 has 14 residues. Germline loops: CDR1 MNHEY, CDR2 SMNVEV (reference sequence). Trimming removed 4 bases at V and 3 bases at J, with 7 bases between. Clones were sequenced by immunoSEQ multiplex PCR, and TCRdb holds only the in-frame ones, with some missing. The sample has fewer than 600,000 clones; around 89% are singletons. This entry is derived from a study of Ad26.COV2.S vaccination and SARS-CoV-2 variants. About the study: Ad26.COV2.S arm of COV1001 included the donor. Ad26.COV2.S shots went into the muscle once or twice, 56 days apart. Findings and caveats of the study: Similar non-spike TCR breadth was seen in vaccine and placebo recipients.

The treatment is: over 15 received Ad26.COV2.S at low or high dose, single or two shots; about 5 received placebo; per-sample allocation not given. Day 63 after the first vaccine or placebo injection was the time point for sampling. The sample was peripheral blood, taken in a trial of Ad26.COV2.S vaccine versus placebo. The receptor was isolated from a person between 18 and 65 years old who received the Ad26.COV2.S COVID-19 vaccine or a placebo. The V gene is TRBV27, the J gene TRBJ1-6; maybe TRBD1 (6 bases). DNA for the CDR3: TGTGCCAGCAGTTGGACAGTCTATAATTCACCCCTCCACTTT. Its protein is CASSWTVYNSPLHF.